This T cell receptor beta chain comes out of a study of cytomegalovirus exposure and HLA in healthy donors. Study information: Across roughly 400 genotyped donors, approximately 80% landed in the Caucasian-associated ancestry cluster. Whole-study results and caveats: CMV antigen specificity was confirmed in vitro for three CMV-associated chains. In a later analysis, productive TCRs from donors in an Asian-associated ancestry cluster reportedly carried fewer N-insertions than the cohort mean.

V lost 6 bases and J lost 0; bases outside the gene matches: 6. CDR1 is LNHDA, CDR2 SQIVND, per germline (reference sequence). This CDR3 contains 17 residues. As concerns this clone: Antigen specificity is unknown.

Primers included in the PCR were 60 Vbeta and 13 Jbeta primers. Repertoires were generated with immunoSEQ multiplex PCR, while TCRdb's copy carries only in-frame clones and drops some. This table holds about 150,000 clones, 60% to 75% found once. Each donor was nominally healthy when sampled (though unrecorded immune exposures were likely). Sample: PBMCs. This clonotype originated in a human donor in good health. The chain joins TRBV19 to TRBJ2-6; TRBD1 matches 9 bases. The CDR3 bases are TGTGCCAGTAGGTTGGACAGGGGACTCTCTGGGGCCAACGTCCTGACTTTC. Amino acid sequence: CASRLDRGLSGANVLTF.